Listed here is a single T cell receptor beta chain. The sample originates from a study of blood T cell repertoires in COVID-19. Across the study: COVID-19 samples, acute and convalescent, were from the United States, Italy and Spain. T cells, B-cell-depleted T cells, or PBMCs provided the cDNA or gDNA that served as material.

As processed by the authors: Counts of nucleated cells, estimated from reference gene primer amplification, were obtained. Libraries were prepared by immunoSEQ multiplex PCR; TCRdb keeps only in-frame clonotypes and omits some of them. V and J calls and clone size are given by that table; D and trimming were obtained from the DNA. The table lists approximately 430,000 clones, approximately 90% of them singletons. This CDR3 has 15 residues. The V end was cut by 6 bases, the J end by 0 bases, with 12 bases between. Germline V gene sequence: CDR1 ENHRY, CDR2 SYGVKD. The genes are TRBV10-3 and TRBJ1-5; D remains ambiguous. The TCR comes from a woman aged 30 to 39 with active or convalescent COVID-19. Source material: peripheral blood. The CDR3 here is CAIRQSGDSNQPQHF. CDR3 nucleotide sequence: TGTGCCATCAGACAATCCGGGGATAGCAATCAGCCCCAGCATTTT.